This T cell receptor (beta chain) came from a study of T cell responses to AZD1222 COVID-19 vaccine. General observations from the study: Females made up more of the donors, who were largely white British, and clonal diversity may have come out too low.

This clone was detected only a few times. Antigen specificity is unknown. Germline lookup yields CDR1 SGHNT and CDR2 YYREEE (reference sequence). This CDR3 is 14 amino acids long. Trimming stripped 4 bases from V and 6 bases from J, with 17 bases between. This table comes from immunoSEQ multiplex PCR, and its TCRdb copy is limited to in-frame clones, with some not included. Found here are about 110,000 clones, around 90% of them singletons; the top ten hold roughly 15%. This clonotype originated in an adult who received the AZD1222 COVID-19 vaccine. V and J are TRBV5-4 and TRBJ2-7; possible D gene TRBD2, 7 bases. Source: peripheral blood, taken 28 days after the second AZD1222 dose. The DNA for the CDR3 is TGTGCCAGCAGCCCCAGGGGAGGGCAGAGCGAGCAGTACTTC. It specifies CASSPRGGQSEQYF.